The sequence of this TCR beta chain was determined in a study of T cell changes during pregnancy in multiple sclerosis. The CDR3 loop spans 16 amino acids. J was trimmed by 2 bases and V by 3 bases; bases with no gene match: 5. The V gene's germline CDR1 is MNHEY and CDR2 SVGAGI. Sequenced by immunoSEQ multiplex PCR; TCRdb stores in-frame clones only, minus some. The repertoire consists of under 70,000 clones, with about nine tenths occurring once and the leading ten covering 2% to 2.5%. The sequencing used peripheral blood, collected in the third trimester of pregnancy. This TCR was recovered from a female donor in good health, enrolled as a control in a pregnancy study. The chain couples TRBV6-5 to TRBJ2-3; 10 nucleotides agree with TRBD2. For the CDR3, the DNA is TGTGCCAGCAGTTATCTAGCGGGAGTTAACACAGATACGCAGTATTTT. Protein product: CASSYLAGVNTDTQYF.